One sample yielded the 19 T cell receptor beta chains listed below, sequenced in a study of T cells in Graves' hyperthyroidism and ophthalmopathy (dated by TCRdb to about 2019). Library preparation employed multiplex PCR. The instrument was an Illumina HiSeq 2000. Amplification of TCR beta CDR3 regions was carried out from RNA transcripts. For the first round of RT-PCR on the TCR CDR3, the HTBI primer set was used together with the Qiagen OneStep RT-PCR kit. TCRdb trimmed the raw reads at Q25, called clones with MiXCR and kept productive beta chains. Every CDR3 protein is listed once, alongside the most common genes and DNA of its rows. Present in this sample are around 440,000 distinct CDR3 sequences, more than 15% of which were seen just once. The biggest ten clones account for roughly 8% of the sample. The sample taken for sequencing was blood. The receptors shown here come from a woman aged 18-29 years with Graves' hyperthyroidism.

There are many counts of this clonotype. The V call is TRBV10-3, the J call TRBJ1-2, with D tentatively TRBD1 (5 bases). The CDR3 is 15 residues long. V was cut by 2 bases and J by 4 bases, with 14 bases left in between. CDR1 is ENHRY and CDR2 is SYGVKD in the germline V gene. The CDR3 region is CAISEAGRGSYGYTF. The CDR3 DNA follows: TGTGCCATCAGTGAGGCGGGGCGGGGATCCTATGGCTACACCTTC.

This clonotype was observed a few times. The chain's CDR3 is CSVVGGSYGYTF. CDR3 nucleotides: TGCAGCGTTGTGGGAGGGAGCTATGGCTACACCTTC. The chain is built from TRBV29-1 and TRBJ1-2; D is unclear. CDR3 length equals 12 residues. The ends were cut back, 4 bases at V and 4 bases at J, with 10 bases in the middle. Germline CDR1 SQVTM, CDR2 ANQGSEA.

There are many counts of this clonotype. The chain has TRBV7-9 and TRBJ2-7, with 16 bases matching TRBD2. CDR1 is SEHNR and CDR2 is FQNEAQ in the germline V gene (reference sequence). The CDR3 runs 18 residues. Germline trimming cut 5 bases from V and 7 bases from J; bases unmatched to any gene: 14. In nucleotides, the CDR3 is TGTGCCAGCAGCGCGGGACTAGCGGGAGGGCCCGGCGGGGGGGAGCAGTACTTC. The encoded protein is CASSAGLAGGPGGGEQYF.

This clonotype was counted ten times or more. V gene TRBV7-3 combines with J gene TRBJ2-2, with 11 bases identical to TRBD2. Germline V CDR1 and CDR2: SGHTA, FQGTGA. The V and J ends lost 5 bases and 0 bases, in that order; junction bases with no gene match: 5. The CDR3 sequence is 17 residues long. CDR3 sequence: CASSPTSGETNTGELFF. Here the CDR3 DNA reads TGTGCCAGCAGCCCGACTAGCGGGGAAACGAACACCGGGGAGCTGTTTTTT.

Ten or more counts support this clonotype. This sequence joins TRBV7-9 and TRBJ1-1; D gene uncertain. Germline CDR1 is SEHNR and CDR2 is FQNEAQ (reference sequence). The CDR3 is 18 amino acids. The V end lost 4 bases, the J end lost 0 bases, and 21 bases lay between the germline ends. In DNA, the CDR3 is TGTGCCAGCAGCTCAGTTCAAGGGCGAGGTGAATTGAACACTGAAGCTTTCTTT. Its protein product is CASSSVQGRGELNTEAFF.

This clonotype was found many times. The chain is built from TRBV5-6 and TRBJ2-1; the D gene is possibly TRBD2 (6 bases). The V and J ends lost 3 bases and 8 bases respectively, with 12 bases between them. The germline V gene has CDR1 SGHDT and CDR2 YYEEEE. The CDR3 loop spans 13 amino acids. CDR3 nucleotide sequence: TGTGCCAGCAGCTATGCCACGGGGGATGAGCAGTTCTTC. It specifies CASSYATGDEQFF.

This clonotype was recorded a few times. Its ends do not fully match the called genes, so a read error is possible. The V gene is TRBV7-7, the J gene TRBJ2-7; tentatively, D is TRBD1 (5 bases). The CDR3 loop spans 13 amino acids. Germline-derived CDR1 and CDR2 are SSHAT and FNYEAQ (reference sequence). The CDR3 spells CASSQTEIDEQYF. The CDR3, as DNA: TGTGCTAGCAGCCAGACAGAGATCGACGAGCAGTACTTC.

This clonotype was counted many times. The genes are TRBV11-2 and TRBJ2-7, with a possible D match to TRBD2 (5 bases). The CDR3 consists of 14 residues. V dropped 0 bases and J dropped 6 bases, with 12 bases sitting between them. In germline, CDR1 is SGHAT, CDR2 FQNNGV. Here the CDR3 DNA reads TGTGCCAGCAGCTTAGATTTACTAGAGCTCGAGCAGTACTTC. This translates into CASSLDLLELEQYF.

This clonotype showed up just a few times. V is TRBV29-1 and J is TRBJ2-1; possibly TRBD2 for D (5 bases). The CDR3 length is 10 residues. V was cut by 4 bases and J by 7 bases, with 5 bases left in between. Germline loops: CDR1 SQVTM, CDR2 ANQGSEA. CDR3 amino acids: CSVGENEQFF. Written as DNA, the CDR3 is TGCAGCGTTGGGGAGAATGAGCAGTTCTTC.

This clonotype was detected ten times or more. The genes are TRBV2 and TRBJ2-5; 9 bases are a match to TRBD2. Germline V gene data show CDR1 as SNHLY and CDR2 as FYNNEI. Trimming removed 5 bases from V and 2 bases from J; junction bases left unmatched: 6. This CDR3 comprises 15 residues. The CDR3 DNA is TGTGCCAGCAGTCCTAGCGGGGCCCTACAAGAGACCCAGTACTTC. This codes for CASSPSGALQETQYF.

This clonotype was recorded at least ten times. The J gene is TRBJ1-3, the V gene TRBV19; the D gene is possibly TRBD1 (5 bases). The germline V gene encodes CDR1 LNHDA and CDR2 SQIVND (reference sequence). Trimming cost V 5 bases and J 2 bases, with 13 bases left between them. The CDR3 sequence is 15 residues long. This CDR3 reads CASSPRGGPGNTIYF. The CDR3, as DNA: TGTGCCAGTAGTCCGCGTGGGGGTCCTGGAAACACCATATATTTT.

This clonotype was found many times. V gene TRBV7-2 combines with J gene TRBJ2-5; possibly TRBD1 for D (6 bases). The V gene lost 4 bases and the J gene lost 5 bases, with 11 bases spanning the gap. The CDR3 consists of 13 residues. From germline, CDR1 is SGHTA and CDR2 FQGNSA. The CDR3 is CASSSQGLETQYF. Written as DNA, the CDR3 is TGTGCCAGCAGCTCTCAGGGGTTGGAGACCCAGTACTTC.

This clonotype was seen ten or more times. This rearrangement joins TRBV7-9 to TRBJ2-1; 8 bases align to TRBD2. This CDR3 is built from 14 residues. Unmatched junction bases numbered 13, after V lost 11 bases and J lost 7 bases. Germline values: CDR1 SEHNR, CDR2 FQNEAQ (reference sequence). The CDR3 coding sequence is TGTGCCGGACGGGGAGGCCCGGGAGGGAATGAGCAGTTCTTC. It encodes CAGRGGPGGNEQFF.

The J gene is TRBJ2-5, the V gene TRBV29-1; TRBD2 matches at 8 bases. The V and J ends lost 7 bases and 4 bases, in that order; junction bases with no gene match: 8. The germline V gene has CDR1 SQVTM and CDR2 ANQGSEA. The CDR3 has 13 amino acids. The CDR3 loop is CSGRRGGLETQYF. DNA of the CDR3: TGCAGCGGGAGACGGGGGGGCTTAGAGACCCAGTACTTC. Looking up the rest from reference TRBV29-1 and TRBJ2-5 gives the full variable domain: SAVISQKPSRDICQRGTSLTIQCQVDSQVTMMFWYRQQPGQSLTLIATANQGSEATYESGFVIDKFPISRPNLTFSTLTVSNMSPEDSSIYLCSGRRGGLETQYFGPGTRLLVL.

This clonotype occurred many times. V gene TRBV5-1 combines with J gene TRBJ1-1, with D perhaps matching TRBD1 (5 bases). Germline V gene sequence: CDR1 SGHRS, CDR2 YFSETQ. The CDR3 has 12 residues. Trimming took 7 bases from V and 4 from J, leaving 11 bases between them. The CDR3 protein is CASWTSGTEAFF. CDR3 sequence (DNA): TGCGCCAGCTGGACATCGGGCACTGAAGCTTTCTTT. Together with reference TRBV5-1 and TRBJ1-1, the CDR3 gives the full variable domain: KAGVTQTPRYLIKTRGQQVTLSCSPISGHRSVSWYQQTPGQGLQFLFEYFSETQRNKGNFPGRFSGRQFSNSRSEMNVSTLELGDSALYLCASWTSGTEAFFGQGTRLTVV.

This clonotype has ten or more counts. This chain connects TRBV20-1 to TRBJ2-7, with D perhaps matching TRBD2 (5 bases). The V end was cut by 0 bases, the J end by 2 bases, with 8 bases between. The germline V gene encodes CDR1 DFQATT and CDR2 SNEGSKA (reference sequence). This CDR3 is 13 amino acids long. The CDR3 DNA sequence: TGCAGTGCTAGAGATGGGCGGGCCTACGAGCAGTACTTC. Protein sequence: CSARDGRAYEQYF.

This clonotype has ten or more counts. CDR3 in DNA: TGTGCCAGCAGTGCATTTAGCGGGGGGGCAGAGACCCAGTACTTC. Encoded protein: CASSAFSGGAETQYF. This sequence joins TRBV12-3 or TRBV12-4 and TRBJ2-5; 11 bases align to TRBD2. J gave up 4 bases and V 5 bases, and 6 bases lay outside the gene matches. This CDR3 contains 15 residues.

This clonotype was recorded many times. V is TRBV12-3 or TRBV12-4 and J is TRBJ2-3, with 7 bases lining up with TRBD2. V lost 3 bases to trimming and J lost 6 bases; unmatched junction nucleotides: 6. The CDR3 contains 14 residues. This CDR3 is CASSLGGSGDTQYF. Written as DNA, the CDR3 is TGTGCCAGCAGTTTGGGCGGGAGTGGCGATACGCAGTATTTT.

This clonotype was detected only a few times. V is TRBV9 and J is TRBJ2-1; D perhaps matches TRBD1 (6 bases). The CDR3 loop spans 15 amino acids. Germline lookup yields CDR1 SGDLS and CDR2 YYNGEE. CDR3 in amino acids: CASAGGGPQYNEQFF. In DNA, the CDR3 is TGTGCAAGCGCGGGTGGGGGCCCCCAGTACAATGAGCAGTTCTTC.